This T cell receptor beta chain was documented in a study of control samples from healthy donors and cancer patients. This table comes from immunoSEQ multiplex PCR, and its TCRdb copy is limited to in-frame clones, with some not included. The sample records about 130,000 clones, about 93% being singletons. V was clipped by 3 bases and J by 1 base; unmatched bases: 5. The CDR3 is made up of 15 amino acids. Germline CDR1 MDHEN, CDR2 SYDVKM. Sequencing was done on a sample of PBMCs. The chain has TRBV28 and TRBJ2-5, with TRBD1 matching over 7 bases. This clonotype was sampled from a man aged 60 to 69 with colorectal cancer. The CDR3 loop reads CASSLARGIQETQYF. The CDR3 nucleotides are TGTGCCAGCAGTTTGGCCAGGGGGATCCAAGAGACCCAGTACTTC.